This record covers a single TCR beta chain. Its target is unknown. This entry is derived from a study of post-analysis software for immune sequencing data. Study-level points and caveats: Five or six TRBV segments appeared more often in patients than in controls, and TRBV5-6, TRBV5-1 and TRBV20-1 were among these. Normalized Chao1 diversity in multiple sclerosis patients fell significantly below that of controls.

Unique molecular identifiers were present in the TCR beta cDNA libraries. Some 500,000 cDNA molecules were recovered from an input of 1 to 10 million T cells. Each CDR3 protein gets one entry after TCRdb re-called the PCR reads with MiXCR. Found here are some 700,000 distinct CDR3 sequences, 55% to 60% of them singletons; the top ten hold 11%. Germline CDR1 MNHEY, CDR2 SVGEGT. V dropped 2 bases and J dropped 7 bases, with 9 bases sitting between them. The CDR3 runs to 13 residues. The receptor was derived from a girl aged 2-15 years with multiple sclerosis. The chain carries TRBV6-2 or TRBV6-3 and TRBJ1-5; the D is unclear. Sequencing input: blood. CDR3 bases: TGTGCCAGCAGTTACGATGGGGTGCAGCCCCAGCATTTT. Its protein product is CASSYDGVQPQHF.